Each of the 5 T cell receptor beta chains below was sequenced from the same sample in a study of OX40 agonist ivuxolimab in advanced cancers. Library generation was performed with the immunoSEQ multiplex PCR assay. TCRdb retrieved this table from immuneACCESS and kept in-frame rearrangements only. Not all clones are present; in checked studies, unresolved V genes account for under half, and no reason is known for the remainder. This sample holds 52,000 or so clones; roughly 83% were observed only once. Approximately 3% of the sample is held by the ten biggest clonotypes. Material: CD4+ or CD8+ T cells sorted from blood, obtained in a trial of the OX40 agonist ivuxolimab. Receptor source: an adult with an advanced solid tumor such as melanoma, head and neck, liver or kidney cancer.

The chain has TRBV2 and TRBJ2-5; D is unclear. Trimming removed 1 base at V and 1 base at J, with 7 bases between. The CDR3 runs to 14 residues. CDR1 is SNHLY and CDR2 is FYNNEI in the germline V gene. Written as DNA, the CDR3 is TGTGCCAGCAGTGAAGTATCTTTCCAAGAGACCCAGTACTTC. It specifies CASSEVSFQETQYF.

This clone was seen more than once but under ten times. The CDR3 region has the DNA TGTGCCAGCAGCCTGACAGTAATGAACACTGAAGCTTTCTTT. Translation gives CASSLTVMNTEAFF. The chain employs TRBV11-2 and TRBJ1-1; weak D call: TRBD1 (5 bases). V dropped 5 bases and J dropped 0 bases, with 10 bases sitting between them. Germline assignment: CDR1 SGHAT and CDR2 FQNNGV. The CDR3 runs to 14 residues.

As DNA, the CDR3 is TGTGCCAGCAGTTCGCCTAGGGACAGGGGCACAGATACGCAGTATTTT. It encodes CASSSPRDRGTDTQYF. The chain combines TRBV6-5 with TRBJ2-3, with TRBD1 matching over 9 bases. V lost 4 bases, J lost 1 base, and 6 bases stayed unmatched. CDR3 length: 16 residues. Germline lookup yields CDR1 MNHEY and CDR2 SVGAGI.

This chain joins TRBV18 and TRBJ2-7; the D call may be TRBD1 or TRBD2 (5 bases each). Looked up from germline, CDR1 is KGHSH and CDR2 is LQKENI. Trimming left V 2 bases short and J 2 bases short, with 13 bases between. The CDR3 totals 15 residues. CDR3: CASSPVWDRPYEQYF. The CDR3 DNA follows: TGTGCCAGCTCACCAGTTTGGGACCGGCCCTACGAGCAGTACTTC. The full variable domain, rest sourced from reference TRBV18 and TRBJ2-7, is NAGVMQNPRHLVRRRGQEARLRCSPMKGHSHVYWYRQLPEEGLKFMVYLQKENIIDESGMPKERFSAEFPKEGPSILRIQQVVRGDSAAYFCASSPVWDRPYEQYFGPGTRLTVT.

This rearrangement joins TRBV5-1 to TRBJ2-7, with D possibly being TRBD2 (5 bases). The germline gives CDR1 SGHRS, CDR2 YFSETQ. The V end was cut by 4 bases, the J end by 1 base, with 15 bases between. The CDR3 runs to 15 residues. The CDR3 DNA reads TGCGCCAGCAGCCCCGGGTCCAGAGGGTCCTACGAGCAGTACTTC. Amino acid sequence: CASSPGSRGSYEQYF.